Listed below are T cell receptor beta chains from one sample, sequenced in a study of neurological immune-mediated disorders. MiXCR was run by TCRdb on the 5' RACE reads, yielding one entry per CDR3 protein. The table records 40,000 or so distinct CDR3 sequences, roughly 7% of them present only once. Sequenced sample: PBMCs. The origin of the receptors is a woman aged 40 to 50 in good health. CDR3s include the opening cysteine and the closing phenylalanine or tryptophan. A D gene is named only where the DNA matches it firmly. Some rows have no size entry. The others give once, few or many, or a class for an expanded clone.

CDR3 length,D gene,V gene,clone size,J gene,CDR3 protein,CDR3 DNA
16,TRBD2,TRBV5-6,many,TRBJ2-7,CASSLRSGRVIYEQYF,TGTGCCAGCAGCTTGAGGAGCGGGAGAGTAATCTACGAGCAGTACTTC
14,TRBD1,TRBV10-3,many,TRBJ1-1,CAIRSTTGATEAFF,TGTGCCATCAGATCAACAACAGGGGCCACTGAAGCTTTCTTT
13,-,TRBV28,many,TRBJ2-4,CASSPDEKNIQYF,TGTGCCAGCTCGCCGGACGAGAAAAACATTCAGTACTTC
13,-,TRBV20-1,many,TRBJ2-2,CSASRPNTGELFF,TGCAGTGCTAGTAGACCGAACACCGGGGAGCTGTTTTTT
15,-,TRBV15,many,TRBJ2-1,CATSRDRAGYNEQFF,TGTGCCACCAGCAGAGATAGGGCGGGCTACAATGAGCAGTTCTTC
12,TRBD1,TRBV12-3/TRBV12-4,medium-sized,TRBJ2-5,CASSWDRETQYF,TGTGCCAGCAGTTGGGACAGGGAGACCCAGTACTTC
14,-,TRBV12-2,once,TRBJ1-2,CESRWGDKRYGYTF,TGTGAAAGTCGCTGGGGGGACAAGCGCTATGGCTACACCTTC
12,-,TRBV5-1,many,TRBJ2-2,CASSPSTGELFF,TGCGCCAGCAGCCCGAGCACCGGGGAGCTGTTTTTT
13,-,TRBV10-2,many,TRBJ2-7,CASSESGTYEQYF,TGCGCCAGCAGTGAGTCCGGGACCTACGAGCAGTACTTC
14,TRBD1,TRBV5-1,many,TRBJ2-3,CASRLQGSQDTQYF,TGCGCCAGCAGGTTACAGGGGTCGCAGGATACGCAGTATTTT
12,-,TRBV3-1,many,TRBJ1-1,CASSQRNTEAFF,TGTGCCAGCAGCCAAAGGAACACTGAAGCTTTCTTT
13,TRBD2,TRBV28,many,TRBJ2-7,CASRKAGGYEQYF,TGTGCCAGCCGAAAAGCGGGAGGCTACGAGCAGTACTTC
11,-,TRBV5-6,many,TRBJ2-1,CASSLSNEQFF,TGTGCCAGCAGCTTAAGCAATGAGCAGTTCTTC
15,-,TRBV19,few,TRBJ2-7,CASSIKWGSYYEQYF,TGTGCCAGTAGTATAAAGTGGGGCAGCTACTACGAGCAGTACTTC
15,TRBD1,TRBV4-1,many,TRBJ2-2,CASSHYTGGTGELFF,TGCGCCAGCAGCCACTACACAGGGGGCACCGGGGAGCTGTTTTTT
12,TRBD2,TRBV28,many,TRBJ2-7,CASSGLGYEQYF,TGTGCCAGCAGTGGACTAGGCTACGAGCAGTACTTC
15,TRBD2,TRBV28,-,TRBJ2-5,CATSGGSGLQETQYF,TGTGCCACCTCCGGGGGGAGCGGGCTACAAGAGACCCAGTACTTC
15,TRBD2,TRBV14,many,TRBJ2-3,CASSQTSGSTDTQYF,TGTGCCAGCAGCCAAACTAGCGGCAGCACAGATACGCAGTATTTT
14,-,TRBV29-1,many,TRBJ2-1,CSVEAHSYYNEQFF,TGCAGCGTTGAAGCTCACAGTTACTACAATGAGCAGTTCTTC
13,TRBD1,TRBV7-3,many,TRBJ1-4,CASSSGQGEKLFF,TGTGCCAGCAGTTCCGGACAGGGTGAAAAACTGTTTTTT
14,TRBD2,TRBV20-1,many,TRBJ2-1,CSAPSGRGYNEQFF,TGCAGTGCGCCCAGCGGGAGGGGCTACAATGAGCAGTTCTTC
16,TRBD2,TRBV5-1,many,TRBJ2-2,CASSPGTSGPTGELFF,TGCGCCAGCAGCCCGGGGACTAGCGGCCCTACCGGGGAGCTGTTTTTT
13,-,TRBV5-1,many,TRBJ2-3,CASSFSRTDTQYF,TGCGCCAGCAGCTTTTCCCGCACAGATACGCAGTATTTT
12,-,TRBV29-1,many,TRBJ1-4,CSVEGFNEKLFF,TGCAGCGTTGAAGGATTTAATGAAAAACTGTTTTTT
15,-,TRBV5-1,many,TRBJ1-4,CASSLAGSFTEKLFF,TGCGCCAGCAGCTTGGCCGGGAGCTTTACGGAAAAACTGTTTTTT
13,-,TRBV25-1,-,TRBJ2-2,CASVEGRAGELFF,TGTGCCAGCGTAGAGGGTAGGGCGGGGGAGCTGTTTTTT